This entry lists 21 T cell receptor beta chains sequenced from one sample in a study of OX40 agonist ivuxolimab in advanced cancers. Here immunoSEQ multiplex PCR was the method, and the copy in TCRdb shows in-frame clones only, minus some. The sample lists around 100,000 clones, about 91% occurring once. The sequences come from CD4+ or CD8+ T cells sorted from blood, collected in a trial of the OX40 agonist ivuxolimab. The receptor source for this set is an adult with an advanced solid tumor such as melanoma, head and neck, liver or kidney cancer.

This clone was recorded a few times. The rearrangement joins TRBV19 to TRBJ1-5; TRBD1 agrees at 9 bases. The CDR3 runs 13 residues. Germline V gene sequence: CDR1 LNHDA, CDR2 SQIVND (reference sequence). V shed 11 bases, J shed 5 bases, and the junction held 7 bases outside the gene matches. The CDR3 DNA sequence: TGTGCCGGGGTACAGGGGGCGGATCAGCCCCAGCATTTT. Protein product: CAGVQGADQPQHF. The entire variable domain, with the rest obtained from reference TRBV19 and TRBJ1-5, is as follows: DGGITQSPKYLFRKEGQNVTLSCEQNLNHDAMYWYRQDPGQGLRLIYYSQIVNDFQKGDIAEGYSVSREKKESFPLTVTSAQKNPTAFYLCAGVQGADQPQHFGDGTRLSIL.

In DNA form, the CDR3 reads TGTGCCAGCAGCCAAGAGGCGGGGGAAGATACGCAGTATTTT. Its translation is CASSQEAGEDTQYF. The chain employs TRBV4-2 and TRBJ2-3; 7 nucleotides agree with TRBD2. V gave up 0 bases and J gave up 5 bases; unmatched junction bases: 2. Per germline, CDR1 LGHNA and CDR2 YNFKEQ. This CDR3 has 14 amino acids.

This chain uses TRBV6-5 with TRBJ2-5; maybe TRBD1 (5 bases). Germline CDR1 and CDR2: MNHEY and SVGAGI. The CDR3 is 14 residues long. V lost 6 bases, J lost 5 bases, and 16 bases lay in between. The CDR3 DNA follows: TGTGCCAGCAGCCGATATGACAGATCCGAGACCCAGTACTTC. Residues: CASSRYDRSETQYF.

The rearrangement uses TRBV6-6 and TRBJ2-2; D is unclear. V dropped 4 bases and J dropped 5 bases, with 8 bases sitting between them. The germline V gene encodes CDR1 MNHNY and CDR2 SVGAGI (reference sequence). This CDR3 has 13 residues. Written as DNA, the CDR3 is TGTGCCAGCAGTTTATTGGGGACCGGGGAGCTGTTTTTT. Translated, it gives CASSLLGTGELFF.

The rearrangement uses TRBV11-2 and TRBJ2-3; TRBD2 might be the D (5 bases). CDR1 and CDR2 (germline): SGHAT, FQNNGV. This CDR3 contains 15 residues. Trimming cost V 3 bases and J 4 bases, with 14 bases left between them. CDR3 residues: CASSFQVGVADTQYF. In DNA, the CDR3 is TGTGCCAGCAGCTTTCAAGTGGGAGTCGCAGATACGCAGTATTTT.

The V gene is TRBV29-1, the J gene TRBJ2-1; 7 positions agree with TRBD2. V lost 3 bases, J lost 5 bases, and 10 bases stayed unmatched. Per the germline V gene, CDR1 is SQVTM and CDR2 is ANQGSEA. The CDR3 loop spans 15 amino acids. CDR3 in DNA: TGCAGCGTTGAGTCTATCGGGACTAACCACAATGAGCAGTTCTTC. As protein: CSVESIGTNHNEQFF.

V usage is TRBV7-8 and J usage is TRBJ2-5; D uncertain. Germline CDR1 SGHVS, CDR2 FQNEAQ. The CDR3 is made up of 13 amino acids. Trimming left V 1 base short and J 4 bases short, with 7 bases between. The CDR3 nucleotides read TGTGCCAGCAGCTTAGGTTTCCGAGAGACCCAGTACTTC. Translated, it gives CASSLGFRETQYF.

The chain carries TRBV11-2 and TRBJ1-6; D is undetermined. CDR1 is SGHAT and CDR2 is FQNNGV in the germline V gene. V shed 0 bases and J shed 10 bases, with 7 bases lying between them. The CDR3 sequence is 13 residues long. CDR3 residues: CASSLERASPLHF. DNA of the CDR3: TGTGCCAGCAGCTTAGAACGGGCGTCACCCCTCCACTTT.

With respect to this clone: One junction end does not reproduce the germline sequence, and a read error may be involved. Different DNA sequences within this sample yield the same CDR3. The CDR3 protein is CASSLAGGSYEQYF. CDR3 coding DNA: TGTGCCAGCAGCCTAGCGGGAGGGTCCTACGAGCAGTACTTC. V is TRBV7-2 and J is TRBJ2-7; 12 bases fit TRBD2. The length of the CDR3 is 14 residues. The germline V gene encodes CDR1 SGHTA and CDR2 FQGNSA.

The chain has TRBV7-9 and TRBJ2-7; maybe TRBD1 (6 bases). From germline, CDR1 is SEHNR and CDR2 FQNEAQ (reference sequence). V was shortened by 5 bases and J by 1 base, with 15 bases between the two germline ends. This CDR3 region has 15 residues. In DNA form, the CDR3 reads TGTGCCAGCAGCCCGAGTACAGGGTTATCCTACGAGCAGTACTTC. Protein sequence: CASSPSTGLSYEQYF.

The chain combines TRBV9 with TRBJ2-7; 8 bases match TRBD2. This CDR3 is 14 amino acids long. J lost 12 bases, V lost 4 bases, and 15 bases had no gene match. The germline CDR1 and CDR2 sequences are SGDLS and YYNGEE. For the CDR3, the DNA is TGTGCCAGCAGCCCGGGAGGGACCCTCTTCTCTGGGTACTTC. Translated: CASSPGGTLFSGYF.

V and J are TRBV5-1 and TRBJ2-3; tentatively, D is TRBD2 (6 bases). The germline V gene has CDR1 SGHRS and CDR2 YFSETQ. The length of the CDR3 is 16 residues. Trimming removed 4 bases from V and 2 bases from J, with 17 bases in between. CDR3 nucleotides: TGCGCCAGCAGCCTGGTTGTCGGACTAAACACAGATACGCAGTATTTT. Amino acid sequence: CASSLVVGLNTDTQYF.

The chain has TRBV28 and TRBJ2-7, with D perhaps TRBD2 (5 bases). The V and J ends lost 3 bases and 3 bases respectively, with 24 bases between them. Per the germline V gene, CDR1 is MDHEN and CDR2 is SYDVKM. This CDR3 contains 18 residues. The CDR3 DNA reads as TGTGCCAGCAGTTTCTCATTGACGGGCGGAGGCTTATACTACGAGCAGTACTTC. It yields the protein CASSFSLTGGGLYYEQYF.

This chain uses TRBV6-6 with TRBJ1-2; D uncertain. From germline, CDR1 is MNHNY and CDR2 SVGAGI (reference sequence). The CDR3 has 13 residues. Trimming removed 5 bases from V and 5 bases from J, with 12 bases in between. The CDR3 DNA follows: TGTGCCAGCAGTCAGTCTTCCGGATATGGCTACACCTTC. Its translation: CASSQSSGYGYTF.

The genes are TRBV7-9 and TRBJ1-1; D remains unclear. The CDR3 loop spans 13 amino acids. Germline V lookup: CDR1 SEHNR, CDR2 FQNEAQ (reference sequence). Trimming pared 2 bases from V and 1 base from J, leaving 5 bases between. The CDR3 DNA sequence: TGTGCCAGCAGCTTACCCCGGAACACTGAAGCTTTCTTT. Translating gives CASSLPRNTEAFF.

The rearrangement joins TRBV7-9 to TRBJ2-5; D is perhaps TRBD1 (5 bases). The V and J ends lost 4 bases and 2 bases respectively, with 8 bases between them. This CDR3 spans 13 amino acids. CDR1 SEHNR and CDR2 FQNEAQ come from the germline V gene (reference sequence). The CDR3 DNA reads TGTGCCAGCAGCTCACGACAGCAAGAGACCCAGTACTTC. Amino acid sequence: CASSSRQQETQYF. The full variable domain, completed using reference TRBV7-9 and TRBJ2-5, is DTGVSQNPRHKITKRGQNVTFRCDPISEHNRLYWYRQTLGQGPEFLTYFQNEAQLEKSRLLSDRFSAERPKGSFSTLEIQRTEQGDSAMYLCASSSRQQETQYFGPGTRLLVL.

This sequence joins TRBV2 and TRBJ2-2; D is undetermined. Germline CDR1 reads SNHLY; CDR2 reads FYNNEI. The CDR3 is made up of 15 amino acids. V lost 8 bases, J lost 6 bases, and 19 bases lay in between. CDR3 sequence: CASAKMETVAGELFF. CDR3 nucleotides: TGTGCCAGCGCCAAAATGGAGACCGTCGCCGGGGAGCTGTTTTTT.

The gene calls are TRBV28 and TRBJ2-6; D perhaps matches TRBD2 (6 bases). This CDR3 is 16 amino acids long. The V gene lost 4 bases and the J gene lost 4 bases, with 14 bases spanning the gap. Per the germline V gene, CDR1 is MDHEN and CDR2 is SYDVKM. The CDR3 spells CASSSVAGPGANVLTF. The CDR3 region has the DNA TGTGCCAGCAGTTCGGTGGCGGGGCCCGGGGCCAACGTCCTGACTTTC.

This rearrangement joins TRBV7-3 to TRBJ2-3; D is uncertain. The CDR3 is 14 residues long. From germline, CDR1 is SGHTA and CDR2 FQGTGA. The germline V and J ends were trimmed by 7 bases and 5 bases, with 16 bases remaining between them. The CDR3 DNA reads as TGTGCCAGCAAGCTTAACCCAGACCAAGATACGCAGTATTTT. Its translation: CASKLNPDQDTQYF. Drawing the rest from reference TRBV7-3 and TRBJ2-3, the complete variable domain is GAGVSQTPSNKVTEKGKYVELRCDPISGHTALYWYRQSLGQGPEFLIYFQGTGAADDSGLPNDRFFAVRPEGSVSTLKIQRTERGDSAVYLCASKLNPDQDTQYFGPGTRLTVL.

CDR3 in amino acids: CASSVGLSEAYEQYF. CDR3 bases: TGTGCCAGCAGCGTAGGGTTGTCTGAGGCCTACGAGCAGTACTTC. This chain uses TRBV9 with TRBJ2-7, with D unresolved. The germline CDR1 and CDR2 sequences are SGDLS and YYNGEE. Trimming cost V 0 bases and J 2 bases, with 12 bases left between them. The CDR3 is made up of 15 amino acids.

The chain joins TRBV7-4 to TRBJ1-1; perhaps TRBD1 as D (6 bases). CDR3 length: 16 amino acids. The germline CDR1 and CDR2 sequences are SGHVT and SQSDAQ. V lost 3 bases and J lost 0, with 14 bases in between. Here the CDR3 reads CASSLAWGRMNTEAFF. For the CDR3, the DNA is TGTGCCAGCAGCTTGGCGTGGGGGCGTATGAACACTGAAGCTTTCTTT.